The subject of this entry is one TCR beta chain. Its antigen is still unknown. The sample originates from a study of response to subunit inactivated influenza vaccine. Findings and caveats of the study: The authors suggested that few new T cells are recruited per seasonal influenza vaccination.

Using its own MiXCR run on the RT-PCR reads, TCRdb lists one record per CDR3 protein. The table records about 520,000 distinct CDR3 sequences, roughly 9.7% of them present only once. The clonotype was recovered from a man aged 50 or older who received an inactivated influenza vaccine. The starting material was PBMCs from blood, obtained about 40 days after vaccination.

The CDR3 region is CASSLWGSANNEQFF. The CDR3 DNA is TGTGCCAGCAGCTTGTGGGGTAGCGCAAACAATGAGCAGTTCTTC. The chain has TRBV11-2 and TRBJ2-1, with D possibly being TRBD2 (5 bases). The V end was cut by 3 bases, the J end by 5 bases, with 14 bases between. CDR3 length equals 15 residues. Germline CDR1 is SGHAT and CDR2 is FQNNGV.